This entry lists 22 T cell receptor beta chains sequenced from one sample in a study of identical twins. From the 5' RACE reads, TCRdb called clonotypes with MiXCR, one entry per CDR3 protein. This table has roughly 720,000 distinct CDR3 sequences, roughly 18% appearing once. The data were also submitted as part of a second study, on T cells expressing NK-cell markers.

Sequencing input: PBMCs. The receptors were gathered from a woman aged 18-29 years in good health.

The CDR3: CSAPHGDTQYF. Written as DNA, the CDR3 is TGCAGTGCCCCACACGGAGACACGCAGTATTTT. This chain joins TRBV20-1 and TRBJ2-3; D remains ambiguous. The germline V gene encodes CDR1 DFQATT and CDR2 SNEGSKA (reference sequence). CDR3 length equals 11 residues. The V end was cut by 6 bases, the J end by 9 bases, with 13 bases between.

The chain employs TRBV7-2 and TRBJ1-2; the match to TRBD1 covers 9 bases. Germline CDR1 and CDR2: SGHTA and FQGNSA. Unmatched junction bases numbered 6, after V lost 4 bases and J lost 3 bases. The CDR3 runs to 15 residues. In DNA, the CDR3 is TGTGCCAGCAGCTCCGAGTGGACAGGGGACTATGGCTACACCTTC. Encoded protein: CASSSEWTGDYGYTF.

The CDR3 here is CASSGQGGTYNEQFF. CDR3 sequence (DNA): TGTGCCAGCAGCGGACAGGGGGGCACCTACAATGAGCAGTTCTTC. The chain joins TRBV9 to TRBJ2-1, with 9 bases fitting TRBD1. The germline V gene has CDR1 SGDLS and CDR2 YYNGEE. CDR3 length: 15 amino acids. V shed 3 bases and J 2 bases; nucleotides not matched to a gene: 3.

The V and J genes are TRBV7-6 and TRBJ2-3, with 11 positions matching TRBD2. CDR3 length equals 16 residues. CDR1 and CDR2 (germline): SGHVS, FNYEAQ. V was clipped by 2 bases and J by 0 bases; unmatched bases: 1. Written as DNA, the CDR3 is TGTGCCAGCAGCTTATCTAGCGGGGGGAGCACAGATACGCAGTATTTT. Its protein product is CASSLSSGGSTDTQYF.

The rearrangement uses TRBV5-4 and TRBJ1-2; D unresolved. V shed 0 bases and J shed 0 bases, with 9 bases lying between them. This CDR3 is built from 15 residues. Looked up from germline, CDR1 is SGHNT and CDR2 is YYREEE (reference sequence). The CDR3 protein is CASSLGGSANYGYTF. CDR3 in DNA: TGTGCCAGCAGCTTGGGAGGGTCAGCTAACTATGGCTACACCTTC.

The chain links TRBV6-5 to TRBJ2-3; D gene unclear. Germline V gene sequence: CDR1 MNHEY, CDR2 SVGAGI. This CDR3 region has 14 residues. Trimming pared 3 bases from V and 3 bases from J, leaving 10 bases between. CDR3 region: CASSYSPFTDTQYF. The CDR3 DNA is TGTGCCAGCAGTTATTCACCCTTTACAGATACGCAGTATTTT.

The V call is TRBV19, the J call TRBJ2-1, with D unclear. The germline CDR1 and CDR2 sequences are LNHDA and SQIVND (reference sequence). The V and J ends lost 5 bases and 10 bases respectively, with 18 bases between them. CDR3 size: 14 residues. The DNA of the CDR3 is TGTGCCAGTAGTTCTAACTCACCGCCGGTGGAGCAGTTCTTC. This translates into CASSSNSPPVEQFF.

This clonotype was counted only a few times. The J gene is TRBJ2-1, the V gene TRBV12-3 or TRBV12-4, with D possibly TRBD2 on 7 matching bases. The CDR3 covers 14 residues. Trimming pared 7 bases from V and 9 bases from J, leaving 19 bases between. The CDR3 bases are TGTGCCAGCACGGCTCACGAGGGGGGGGGTGAGCAGTTCTTC. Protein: CASTAHEGGGEQFF.

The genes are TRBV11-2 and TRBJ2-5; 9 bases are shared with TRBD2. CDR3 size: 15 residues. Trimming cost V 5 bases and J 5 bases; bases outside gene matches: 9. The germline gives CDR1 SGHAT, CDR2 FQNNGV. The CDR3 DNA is TGTGCCAGCAGCGACGGGGGGACTAGCTTTGAGACCCAGTACTTC. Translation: CASSDGGTSFETQYF.

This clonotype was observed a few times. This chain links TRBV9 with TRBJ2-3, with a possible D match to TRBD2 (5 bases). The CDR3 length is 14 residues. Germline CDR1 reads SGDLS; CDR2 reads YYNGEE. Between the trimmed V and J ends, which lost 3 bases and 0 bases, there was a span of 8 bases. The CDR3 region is CASSGGRSTDTQYF. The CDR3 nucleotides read TGTGCCAGCAGCGGCGGGCGGAGCACAGATACGCAGTATTTT.

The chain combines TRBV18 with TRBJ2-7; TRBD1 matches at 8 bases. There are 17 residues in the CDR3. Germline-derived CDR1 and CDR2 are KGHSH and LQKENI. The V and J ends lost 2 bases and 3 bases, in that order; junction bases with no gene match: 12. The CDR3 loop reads CASSPASIGQGHYEQYF. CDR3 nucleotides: TGTGCCAGCTCACCAGCTAGTATTGGACAGGGACACTACGAGCAGTACTTC.

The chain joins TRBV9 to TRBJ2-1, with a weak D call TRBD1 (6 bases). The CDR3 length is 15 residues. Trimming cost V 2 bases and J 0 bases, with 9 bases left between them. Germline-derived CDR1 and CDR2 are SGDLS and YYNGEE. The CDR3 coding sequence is TGTGCCAGCAGCGTTCAGGGGAGCTCCTACAATGAGCAGTTCTTC. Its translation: CASSVQGSSYNEQFF.

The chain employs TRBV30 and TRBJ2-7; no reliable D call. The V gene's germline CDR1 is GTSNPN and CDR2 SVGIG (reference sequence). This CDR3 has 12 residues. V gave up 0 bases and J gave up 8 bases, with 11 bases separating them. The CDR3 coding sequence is TGTGCCTGGAGTGTGGATAGGTGGAAGCAGTACTTC. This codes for CAWSVDRWKQYF.

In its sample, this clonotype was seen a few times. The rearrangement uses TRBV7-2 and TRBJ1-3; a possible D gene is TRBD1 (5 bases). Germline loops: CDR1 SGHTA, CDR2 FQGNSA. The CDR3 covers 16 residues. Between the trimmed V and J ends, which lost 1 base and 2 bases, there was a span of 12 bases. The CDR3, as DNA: TGTGCCAGCAGCTTAGTCACGGGGCAGGCTGGAAACACCATATATTTT. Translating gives CASSLVTGQAGNTIYF.

The chain's CDR3 is CATFGLADPYEQYF. The CDR3 region has the DNA TGTGCCACCTTTGGACTAGCGGATCCCTACGAGCAGTACTTC. The rearrangement links TRBV6-1 to TRBJ2-7; 10 bases fit TRBD2. Per germline, CDR1 MNHNS and CDR2 SASEGT. Germline trimming cut 10 bases from V and 2 bases from J; bases unmatched to any gene: 8. The CDR3 runs to 14 residues.

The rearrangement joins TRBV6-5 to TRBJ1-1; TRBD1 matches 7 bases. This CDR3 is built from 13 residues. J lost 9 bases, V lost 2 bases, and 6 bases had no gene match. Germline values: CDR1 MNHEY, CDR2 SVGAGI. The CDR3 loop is CASSYRGRGKAFF. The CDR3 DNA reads TGTGCCAGCAGTTACAGGGGGCGGGGGAAAGCTTTCTTT.

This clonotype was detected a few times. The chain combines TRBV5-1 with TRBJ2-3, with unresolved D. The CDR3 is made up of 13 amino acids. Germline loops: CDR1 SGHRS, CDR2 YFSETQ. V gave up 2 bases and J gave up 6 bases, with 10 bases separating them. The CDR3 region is CASSLSFGDTQYF. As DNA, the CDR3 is TGCGCCAGCAGCTTATCGTTCGGGGATACGCAGTATTTT.

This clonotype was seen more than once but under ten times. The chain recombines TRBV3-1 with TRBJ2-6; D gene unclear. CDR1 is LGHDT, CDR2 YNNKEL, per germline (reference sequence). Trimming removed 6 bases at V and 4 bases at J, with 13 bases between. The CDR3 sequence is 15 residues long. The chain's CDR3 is CASSHRVVGANVLTF. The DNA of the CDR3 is TGTGCCAGCAGTCATCGGGTTGTGGGGGCCAACGTCCTGACTTTC.

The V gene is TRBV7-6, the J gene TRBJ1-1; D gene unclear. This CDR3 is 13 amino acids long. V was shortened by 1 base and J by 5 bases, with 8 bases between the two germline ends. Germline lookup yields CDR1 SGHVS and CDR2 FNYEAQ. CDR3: CASSLGSITEAFF. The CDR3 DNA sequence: TGTGCCAGCAGCTTAGGCTCCATAACTGAAGCTTTCTTT.

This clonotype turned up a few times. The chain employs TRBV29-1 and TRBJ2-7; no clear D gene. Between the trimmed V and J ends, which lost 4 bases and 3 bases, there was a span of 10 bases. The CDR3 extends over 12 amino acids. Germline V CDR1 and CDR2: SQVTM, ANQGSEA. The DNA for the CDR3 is TGCAGCGTTGGGTTCGACCGCTACGAGCAGTACTTC. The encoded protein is CSVGFDRYEQYF.

The CDR3 protein is CSVENRTPAYGYTF. The CDR3 DNA reads as TGCAGCGTTGAAAACAGAACTCCTGCCTATGGCTACACCTTC. This chain joins TRBV29-1 and TRBJ1-2; D unclear. V lost 2 bases and J 4 bases, leaving 14 bases between the germline ends. The CDR3 extends over 14 amino acids. Per germline, CDR1 SQVTM and CDR2 ANQGSEA.

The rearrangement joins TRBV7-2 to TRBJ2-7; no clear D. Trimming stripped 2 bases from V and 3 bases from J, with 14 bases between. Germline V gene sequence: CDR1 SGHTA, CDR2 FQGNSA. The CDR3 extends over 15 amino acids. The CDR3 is CASSLMHTAFYEQYF. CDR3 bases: TGTGCCAGCAGCTTAATGCACACAGCCTTCTACGAGCAGTACTTC. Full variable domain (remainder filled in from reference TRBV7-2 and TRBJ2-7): GAGVSQSPSNKVTEKGKDVELRCDPISGHTALYWYRQSLGQGLEFLIYFQGNSAPDKSGLPSDRFSAERTGGSVSTLTIQRTQQEDSAVYLCASSLMHTAFYEQYFGPGTRLTVT.